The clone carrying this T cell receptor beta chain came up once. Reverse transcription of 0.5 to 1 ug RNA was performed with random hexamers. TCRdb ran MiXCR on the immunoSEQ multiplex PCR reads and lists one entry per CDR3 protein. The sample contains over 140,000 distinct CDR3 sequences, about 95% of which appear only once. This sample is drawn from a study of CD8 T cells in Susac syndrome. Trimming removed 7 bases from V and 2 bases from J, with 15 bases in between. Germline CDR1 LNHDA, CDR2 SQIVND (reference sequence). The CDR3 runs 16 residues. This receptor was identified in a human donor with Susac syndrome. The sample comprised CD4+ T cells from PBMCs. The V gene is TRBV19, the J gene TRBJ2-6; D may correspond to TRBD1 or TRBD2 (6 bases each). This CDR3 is CASNGGTQAGANVLTF. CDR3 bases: TGTGCCAGTAACGGGGGCACGCAGGCTGGGGCCAACGTCCTGACTTTC.